The 10 T cell receptor beta chains presented below share a single source sample, sequenced in a study of OX40 agonist ivuxolimab in advanced cancers. Sequencing used immunoSEQ multiplex PCR; TCRdb keeps in-frame clones, though not all of them. The table lists roughly 75,000 clones, 85% to 90% of them singletons. Here the sequenced sample was CD4+ or CD8+ T cells sorted from blood, taken in a trial of the OX40 agonist ivuxolimab. The receptors shown here come from an adult with an advanced solid tumor such as melanoma, head and neck, liver or kidney cancer.

The CDR3 reads CSVELAGAYYEQYF. CDR3 sequence (DNA): TGCAGCGTAGAACTAGCGGGAGCTTACTACGAGCAGTACTTC. The V call is TRBV29-1, the J call TRBJ2-7, with TRBD2 matching 11 bases. CDR1 is SQVTM, CDR2 ANQGSEA, per germline. The ends lost 6 bases at V and 3 bases at J; junction bases unmatched: 7. The CDR3 runs to 14 residues.

The chain uses TRBV2 and TRBJ2-5, with D uncertain. V gave up 0 bases and J gave up 7 bases, with 18 bases separating them. Germline V gene data show CDR1 as SNHLY and CDR2 as FYNNEI. The CDR3 spans 16 residues. CDR3 sequence: CASSEALAGPWATQYF. Written as DNA, the CDR3 is TGTGCCAGCAGTGAAGCGCTTGCCGGGCCCTGGGCGACCCAGTACTTC.

The rearrangement joins TRBV27 to TRBJ2-2; the D is unclear. V dropped 4 bases and J dropped 4 bases, with 10 bases sitting between them. CDR3 size: 14 residues. Germline V gene data show CDR1 as MNHEY and CDR2 as SMNVEV (reference sequence). The CDR3: CASSSGSFTGELFF. In nucleotides, the CDR3 is TGTGCCAGCAGTTCCGGGTCCTTCACCGGGGAGCTGTTTTTT.

The CDR3 region is CASSRASYNEQFF. CDR3 nucleotide sequence: TGTGCCAGTAGCCGGGCGTCCTACAATGAGCAGTTCTTC. This rearrangement joins TRBV19 to TRBJ2-1, with D uncertain. Per germline, CDR1 LNHDA and CDR2 SQIVND (reference sequence). The CDR3 contains 13 residues. Trimming left V 6 bases short and J 1 base short, with 7 bases between.

The chain joins TRBV6-5 to TRBJ2-3; D uncertain. The V gene lost 4 bases and the J gene lost 0 bases, with 5 bases spanning the gap. The CDR3 runs 13 residues. CDR1 MNHEY and CDR2 SVGAGI come from the germline V gene. In DNA, the CDR3 is TGTGCCAGCAGTTCCGGTAGCACAGATACGCAGTATTTT. Translation gives CASSSGSTDTQYF.

The table lists this clone with a count of one. The chain combines TRBV5-5 with TRBJ1-5, with D perhaps TRBD1 (5 bases). Germline V gene data show CDR1 as SGHKS and CDR2 as YYEKEE (reference sequence). V was cut by 0 bases and J by 1 base, with 11 bases left in between. The CDR3 contains 16 residues. CDR3 sequence: CASSLAEGASNQPQHF. CDR3 nucleotide sequence: TGTGCCAGCAGCTTGGCCGAAGGGGCGAGCAATCAGCCCCAGCATTTT.

The rearrangement joins TRBV2 to TRBJ1-1, with D perhaps matching TRBD1 (6 bases). Germline loops: CDR1 SNHLY, CDR2 FYNNEI. The CDR3 sequence is 15 residues long. V dropped 2 bases and J dropped 0 bases, with 10 bases sitting between them. The CDR3 DNA sequence: TGTGCCAGCAGTGAAATAACAGGGATGAACACTGAAGCTTTCTTT. Its protein is CASSEITGMNTEAFF.

This sequence joins TRBV6-5 and TRBJ2-3; D is uncertain. V lost 1 base and J 1 base, leaving 6 bases between the germline ends. The germline gives CDR1 MNHEY, CDR2 SVGAGI. The CDR3 is 14 amino acids. Here the CDR3 DNA reads TGTGCCAGCAGTTACTGGGTAGGCACAGATACGCAGTATTTT. This translates into CASSYWVGTDTQYF.

This chain joins TRBV28 and TRBJ1-5, with D maybe TRBD1 (5 bases). Germline assignment: CDR1 MDHEN and CDR2 SYDVKM. This CDR3 contains 16 residues. V shed 2 bases and J shed 2 bases, with 13 bases lying between them. The CDR3 coding sequence is TGTGCCAGCAGTTTAAGGAGTGGGGGGGGCAATCAGCCCCAGCATTTT. Translation gives CASSLRSGGGNQPQHF. Complete variable domain (other parts from reference TRBV28 and TRBJ1-5): DVKVTQSSRYLVKRTGEKVFLECVQDMDHENMFWYRQDPGLGLRLIYFSYDVKMKEKGDIPEGYSVSREKKERFSLILESASTNQTSMYLCASSLRSGGGNQPQHFGDGTRLSIL.

This clone was observed once. The chain recombines TRBV9 with TRBJ2-1; TRBD2 matches 12 bases. V shed 0 bases and J 6 bases; nucleotides not matched to a gene: 4. The length of the CDR3 is 16 residues. The V gene's germline CDR1 is SGDLS and CDR2 YYNGEE. CDR3 sequence: CASSVEASGGANEQFF. DNA for the CDR3: TGTGCCAGCAGCGTAGAAGCTAGCGGGGGGGCCAATGAGCAGTTCTTC.